These 28 T cell receptor beta chains originate from one sample sequenced in a study of cytomegalovirus exposure and HLA in healthy donors. The PCR had 60 Vbeta and 13 Jbeta primers. Sequencing was performed with immunoSEQ multiplex PCR; in TCRdb, only in-frame clones are kept and a portion is missing. There are 90,000 or so clones in the sample; around 80% occur only once, and 20% to 25% lies in the top ten. The sequencing sample was made of PBMCs. All receptors come from a woman aged 50 to 60 in good health and CMV-seropositive.

The chain combines TRBV2 with TRBJ1-2; no clear D gene. Germline assignment: CDR1 SNHLY and CDR2 FYNNEI. The V gene lost 5 bases and the J gene lost 5 bases, with 9 bases spanning the gap. The CDR3 sequence is 12 residues long. The CDR3 bases are TGTGCCAGCAGTCTCCGGTCATATGGCTACACCTTC. This gives the protein CASSLRSYGYTF.

J is TRBJ2-1 and V is TRBV6-4; 10 bases map to TRBD2. This CDR3 contains 15 residues. The J segment lost 9 bases and the V segment lost 8 bases, leaving 13 bases of the junction unmatched. Germline V CDR1 and CDR2: MRHNA, SNTAGT. CDR3 in DNA: TGTGCCAGCCTGGGACTAGCGCCAGATATAGGTGAGCAGTTCTTC. Translation: CASLGLAPDIGEQFF.

V and J are TRBV10-3 and TRBJ1-1; D not certain. The CDR3 covers 14 residues. Germline assignment: CDR1 ENHRY and CDR2 SYGVKD. V dropped 0 bases and J dropped 2 bases, with 7 bases sitting between them. The CDR3 sequence: CAISESNINTEAFF. Written as DNA, the CDR3 is TGTGCCATCAGTGAGTCGAACATTAACACTGAAGCTTTCTTT.

In this sample, this clone turned up once. The chain has TRBV30 and TRBJ2-3; no reliable D call. Trimming removed 0 bases at V and 4 bases at J, with 5 bases between. This CDR3 has 12 residues. Germline CDR1 reads GTSNPN; CDR2 reads SVGIG (reference sequence). CDR3 region: CAWSVPADTQYF. Written as DNA, the CDR3 is TGTGCCTGGAGTGTACCAGCAGATACGCAGTATTTT.

The rearrangement links TRBV5-4 to TRBJ2-7; perhaps TRBD2 as D (5 bases). Trimming took 5 bases from V and 4 from J, leaving 19 bases between them. The length of the CDR3 is 15 residues. The germline V gene encodes CDR1 SGHNT and CDR2 YYREEE (reference sequence). CDR3 nucleotide sequence: TGTGCCAGCAGTCCCTCTGACGGAGAGGGTTACGAGCAGTACTTC. Translation: CASSPSDGEGYEQYF.

J is TRBJ2-1 and V is TRBV9; 11 bases are a match to TRBD2. CDR1 SGDLS and CDR2 YYNGEE come from the germline V gene. V gave up 3 bases and J gave up 2 bases; unmatched junction bases: 4. This CDR3 has 16 residues. The CDR3 sequence: CASSASSGRAYNEQFF. CDR3 coding DNA: TGTGCCAGCAGCGCCAGTAGCGGGAGGGCCTACAATGAGCAGTTCTTC. Together with reference TRBV9 and TRBJ2-1, the CDR3 gives the full variable domain: DSGVTQTPKHLITATGQRVTLRCSPRSGDLSVYWYQQSLDQGLQFLIQYYNGEERAKGNILERFSAQQFPDLHSELNLSSLELGDSALYFCASSASSGRAYNEQFFGPGTRLTVL.

This chain links TRBV5-6 with TRBJ2-5, with 11 positions matching TRBD2. The germline V gene has CDR1 SGHDT and CDR2 YYEEEE. J lost 4 bases, V lost 2 bases, and 10 bases had no gene match. The CDR3 is 17 residues long. CDR3 bases: TGTGCCAGCAGCTTTGTACTGACCGGGACTAGCGGAGAGACCCAGTACTTC. Its translation is CASSFVLTGTSGETQYF.

This chain uses TRBV7-9 with TRBJ1-2; D ambiguous. Germline CDR1 reads SEHNR; CDR2 reads FQNEAQ (reference sequence). The CDR3 has 15 residues. With 5 bases removed from V and 8 bases from J, the gap between germline ends came to 21 bases. The CDR3 DNA follows: TGTGCCAGCAGCCCTCAACAGAGACCCGCACAGGGCTACACCTTC. Protein sequence: CASSPQQRPAQGYTF.

V and J are TRBV6-6 and TRBJ2-5; D possibly corresponds to TRBD1 (6 bases). V was shortened by 2 bases and J by 6 bases, with 13 bases between the two germline ends. From germline, CDR1 is MNHNY and CDR2 SVGAGI (reference sequence). The CDR3 is made up of 14 amino acids. The CDR3 protein is CASSYDYQGQTQYF. The CDR3 DNA is TGTGCCAGCAGTTACGACTACCAGGGGCAGACCCAGTACTTC.

The chain combines TRBV25-1 with TRBJ2-6; D remains unclear. V was trimmed by 6 bases and J by 0 bases, leaving 12 bases between them. CDR3 size: 16 residues. CDR1 is MGHDK, CDR2 SYGVNS, per germline. The DNA of the CDR3 is TGTGCCAGCAGCGATGCAGGTCCCTCTGGGGCCAACGTCCTGACTTTC. Translation gives CASSDAGPSGANVLTF.

The chain employs TRBV7-8 and TRBJ2-3; no clear D gene. V was cut by 4 bases and J by 7 bases, with 12 bases left in between. The length of the CDR3 is 13 residues. Looked up from germline, CDR1 is SGHVS and CDR2 is FQNEAQ. CDR3 in amino acids: CASSSKVINTQYF. The CDR3 nucleotides are TGTGCCAGCAGCTCTAAAGTAATCAATACGCAGTATTTT.

This chain connects TRBV4-1 to TRBJ2-2; TRBD2 agrees at 8 bases. The CDR3 totals 16 residues. The J segment lost 5 bases and the V segment lost 3 bases, leaving 8 bases of the junction unmatched. Looked up from germline, CDR1 is MGHRA and CDR2 is YSYEKL. In DNA, the CDR3 is TGCGCCAGCAGCCAGGAAGGGACTAGAGGGACCGGGGAGCTGTTTTTT. The encoded protein is CASSQEGTRGTGELFF.

The genes are TRBV30 and TRBJ2-2; 9 nucleotides match TRBD1. The CDR3 extends over 15 amino acids. Per the germline V gene, CDR1 is GTSNPN and CDR2 is SVGIG (reference sequence). J lost 0 bases, V lost 7 bases, and 6 bases had no gene match. The CDR3: CASRDRAANTGELFF. Written as DNA, the CDR3 is TGTGCCTCCCGGGACAGGGCCGCGAACACCGGGGAGCTGTTTTTT.

This clone was seen a few times. The V and J genes are TRBV10-1 and TRBJ2-5, with 8 bases fitting TRBD2. Germline CDR1 WNHNN, CDR2 SYGVQD (reference sequence). V lost 11 bases, J lost 5 bases, and 13 bases stayed unmatched. CDR3 length: 14 amino acids. As DNA, the CDR3 is TGCGCCTCCTCCGCCGGGGGGGGGCGGGAGACCCAGTACTTC. Translating it yields CASSAGGGRETQYF.

CDR3 in amino acids: CASSLGTGLQETQYF. The CDR3 DNA reads TGTGCCAGCAGCTTGGGCACAGGGCTCCAAGAGACCCAGTACTTC. The chain carries TRBV5-6 and TRBJ2-5, with D maybe TRBD1 (6 bases). The CDR3 is 15 amino acids. V lost 0 bases to trimming and J lost 1 base, with 10 bases between them. Looked up from germline, CDR1 is SGHDT and CDR2 is YYEEEE.

This chain joins TRBV5-1 and TRBJ2-3; 8 positions match TRBD2. Trimming removed 7 bases from V and 4 bases from J; junction bases left unmatched: 14. This CDR3 has 16 amino acids. CDR1 and CDR2 (germline): SGHRS, YFSETQ. CDR3 protein: CASALVTGGPADTQYF. CDR3 nucleotides: TGCGCCAGCGCACTAGTGACGGGGGGGCCCGCAGATACGCAGTATTTT.

The rearrangement links TRBV5-1 to TRBJ1-4; perhaps TRBD1 as D (5 bases). Germline-derived CDR1 and CDR2 are SGHRS and YFSETQ. CDR3 length equals 15 residues. V was shortened by 6 bases and J by 0 bases, with 12 bases between the two germline ends. CDR3 bases: TGCGCCAGCACCAGACAGAGTGCAACTAATGAAAAACTGTTTTTT. It specifies CASTRQSATNEKLFF.

As to this clone: This CDR3 is also generated by other DNA sequences in the sample. V and J are TRBV19 and TRBJ1-5, with TRBD1 matching 9 bases. Per the germline V gene, CDR1 is LNHDA and CDR2 is SQIVND (reference sequence). This CDR3 has 15 residues. Losses at the gene ends were 7 bases for V and 5 bases for J; bases not matched to a gene: 9. The CDR3 loop reads CASKVEGQGYQPQHF. The CDR3 region has the DNA TGTGCCAGTAAGGTTGAGGGACAGGGATATCAGCCCCAGCATTTT.

This sequence joins TRBV27 and TRBJ1-1; TRBD1 might be the D (6 bases). The CDR3 totals 15 residues. The germline V gene encodes CDR1 MNHEY and CDR2 SMNVEV (reference sequence). V was shortened by 2 bases and J by 5 bases, with 15 bases between the two germline ends. In nucleotides, the CDR3 is TGTGCCAGCAGTTTAGGGAAACAGGGTGGGACTGAAGCTTTCTTT. This encodes CASSLGKQGGTEAFF.

The chain is built from TRBV13 and TRBJ2-1, with a tentative D call TRBD2 (6 bases). Germline-derived CDR1 and CDR2 are PRHDT and FYEKMQ (reference sequence). Trimming stripped 5 bases from V and 7 bases from J, with 18 bases between. This CDR3 region has 15 residues. The CDR3 loop reads CASSQRLLARNEQFF. The CDR3 DNA reads TGTGCCAGCAGCCAAAGGTTACTAGCCCGTAATGAGCAGTTCTTC.

The rearrangement links TRBV19 to TRBJ1-5; D remains ambiguous. This CDR3 spans 15 amino acids. Trimming shortened V by 7 bases and J by 2 bases, and 15 bases separated the two germline ends. Per germline, CDR1 LNHDA and CDR2 SQIVND (reference sequence). The chain's CDR3 is CASTPRGFGNQPQHF. CDR3 coding DNA: TGTGCCAGTACCCCCCGGGGATTTGGCAATCAGCCCCAGCATTTT.

V usage is TRBV6-6 and J usage is TRBJ1-3, with a possible D match to TRBD1 (6 bases). Germline lookup yields CDR1 MNHNY and CDR2 SVGAGI (reference sequence). Trimming took off 0 bases at V and 7 bases at J, with 10 bases between the two ends. The CDR3 runs to 14 residues. CDR3 sequence reads: CASSYSQGRNTIYF. CDR3 in DNA: TGTGCCAGCAGTTACTCGCAGGGGCGGAACACCATATATTTT.

The V gene is TRBV13, the J gene TRBJ2-7; 7 nucleotides match TRBD1. Germline loops: CDR1 PRHDT, CDR2 FYEKMQ (reference sequence). Trimming took 1 base from V and 4 from J; bases not matched to a gene: 4. The CDR3 is 14 amino acids. CDR3 sequence reads: CASSLVAGGYEQYF. The CDR3 DNA reads as TGTGCCAGCAGCTTAGTGGCAGGGGGTTACGAGCAGTACTTC.

About this clone itself: A junction end diverges from the germline sequence, so it may reflect a read error. The chain links TRBV7-3 to TRBJ1-3, with D possibly matching TRBD1 (5 bases). Germline assignment: CDR1 SGHTA and CDR2 FQGTGA. The CDR3 runs to 16 residues. This chain's CDR3 is CASSLTIRGLGNTIYF. For the CDR3, the DNA is TGTGCCAGCAGTTTAACGATAAGGGGTTTGGGAAACACCATATATTTT.

This chain uses TRBV19 with TRBJ1-2; 10 bases align to TRBD1. The CDR3 consists of 15 residues. Losses at the gene ends were 6 bases for V and 4 bases for J; bases not matched to a gene: 8. Germline CDR1 is LNHDA and CDR2 is SQIVND (reference sequence). CDR3 nucleotides: TGTGCCAGTAGCCCCGGGACAGGGGAAACCTATGGCTACACCTTC. It encodes CASSPGTGETYGYTF. The entire variable domain, with the rest obtained from reference TRBV19 and TRBJ1-2, is as follows: DGGITQSPKYLFRKEGQNVTLSCEQNLNHDAMYWYRQDPGQGLRLIYYSQIVNDFQKGDIAEGYSVSREKKESFPLTVTSAQKNPTAFYLCASSPGTGETYGYTFGSGTRLTVV.

The CDR3 loop reads CSVRGGEYQPQHF. In nucleotides, the CDR3 is TGCAGTGTCCGCGGGGGAGAGTATCAGCCCCAGCATTTT. The chain links TRBV29-1 to TRBJ1-5; D might be TRBD1 (5 bases). CDR3 length: 13 amino acids. CDR1 is SQVTM, CDR2 ANQGSEA, per germline. The full variable domain, its missing parts supplied by reference TRBV29-1 and TRBJ1-5, is SAVISQKPSRDICQRGTSLTIQCQVDSQVTMMFWYRQQPGQSLTLIATANQGSEATYESGFVIDKFPISRPNLTFSTLTVSNMSPEDSSIYLCSVRGGEYQPQHFGDGTRLSIL.

This rearrangement joins TRBV2 to TRBJ1-1; maybe TRBD1 (5 bases). The ends were cut back, 5 bases at V and 6 bases at J, with 13 bases in the middle. Per germline, CDR1 SNHLY and CDR2 FYNNEI. The length of the CDR3 is 13 residues. In DNA, the CDR3 is TGTGCCAGCAGTCCGGCCAGGGACTCTGAAGCTTTCTTT. Protein product: CASSPARDSEAFF. Full variable domain (rest looked up from reference TRBV2 and TRBJ1-1): EPEVTQTPSHQVTQMGQEVILRCVPISNHLYFYWYRQILGQKVEFLVSFYNNEISEKSEIFDDQFSVERPDGSNFTLKIRSTKLEDSAMYFCASSPARDSEAFFGQGTRLTVV.

This chain links TRBV15 with TRBJ1-5; no firm D call. Trimming cost V 5 bases and J 6 bases, with 11 bases left between them. Germline lookup yields CDR1 LNHNV and CDR2 YYDKDF (reference sequence). This CDR3 contains 13 residues. CDR3 sequence (DNA): TGTGCCACCAGCGTGTGGGAGGGTCAGCCCCAGCATTTT. It yields the protein CATSVWEGQPQHF.